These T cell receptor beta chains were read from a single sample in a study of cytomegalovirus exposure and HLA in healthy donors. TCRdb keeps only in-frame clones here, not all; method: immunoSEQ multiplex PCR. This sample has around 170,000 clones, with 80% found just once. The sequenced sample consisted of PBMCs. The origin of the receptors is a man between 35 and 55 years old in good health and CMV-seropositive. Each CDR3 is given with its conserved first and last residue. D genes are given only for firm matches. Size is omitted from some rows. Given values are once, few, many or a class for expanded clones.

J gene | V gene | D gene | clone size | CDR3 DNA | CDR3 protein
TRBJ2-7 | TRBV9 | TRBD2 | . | TGTGCCAGCAGCGTGAGCGGGACGGGCTCCTACGAGCAGTACTTC | CASSVSGTGSYEQYF
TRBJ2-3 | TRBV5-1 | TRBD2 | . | TGCGCCAGCAGCTTCTTGGGGCGGGGGGGCCCGGCAGATACGCAGTATTTT | CASSFLGRGGPADTQYF
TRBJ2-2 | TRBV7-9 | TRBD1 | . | TGTGCCAGCAGCTCGGACAGGGCGAACGGGGAGCTGTTTTTT | CASSSDRANGELFF
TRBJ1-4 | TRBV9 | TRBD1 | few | TGTGCCAGCAGCGTAGGCTCCCGTGGACAGGGGAGGGGGAGTGAAAAACTGTTTTTT | CASSVGSRGQGRGSEKLFF
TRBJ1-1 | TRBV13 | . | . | TGTGCCAGCAGCTTATCTGGGGGAGGTGGTACTGAAGCTTTCTTT | CASSLSGGGGTEAFF
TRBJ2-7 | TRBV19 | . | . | TGTGCCAGTAGTATTCTCCCCTTTTACGAGCAGTACTTC | CASSILPFYEQYF
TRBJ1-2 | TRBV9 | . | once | TGTGCCAGCAGCGTAGCGGTAAGCTATGGCTACACCTTC | CASSVAVSYGYTF
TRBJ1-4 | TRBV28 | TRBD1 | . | TGTGCCAGCAGTCCTCCGGGACAGGGTCTTCAAGGACTGTTTTTT | CASSPPGQGLQGLFF
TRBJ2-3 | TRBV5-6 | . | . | TGTGCCAGCAGCTTTAGTAGGACAGGAGGGGCAGATACGCAGTATTTT | CASSFSRTGGADTQYF
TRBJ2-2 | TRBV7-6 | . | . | TGTGCCAGCATCCCTGGGGCCACAGGTGGATCAGGCCGTATGCGCACCGGGGAGCTGTTTTTT | CASIPGATGGSGRMRTGELFF
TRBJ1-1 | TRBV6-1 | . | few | TGTGCCAGCAGTGGGAGGTCCCGGCTACTGAACACTGAAGCTTTCTTT | CASSGRSRLLNTEAFF
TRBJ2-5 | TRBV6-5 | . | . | TGTGCCAGCAGGGGACAAAACAAAGAGACCCAGTACTTC | CASRGQNKETQYF
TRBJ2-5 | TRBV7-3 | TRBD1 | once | TGTGCCAGCAGCCTAAAGGGGGCGGGCGAGACCCAGTACTTC | CASSLKGAGETQYF
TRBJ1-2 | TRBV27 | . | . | TGTGCCAGCAGTAATGGGGGGGGCCGATATGGCTACACCTTC | CASSNGGGRYGYTF
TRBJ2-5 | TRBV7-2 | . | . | TGTGCCAGCAGCCGCGGGACAGAAGAGACCCAGTACTTC | CASSRGTEETQYF
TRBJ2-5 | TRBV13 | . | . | TGTGCCAGCAGCTTATACGGGGGTGAAGAGATCCAGTACTTC | CASSLYGGEEIQYF
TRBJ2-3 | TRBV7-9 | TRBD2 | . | TGTGCCAGCAGCTCCCCCGGGACTAGTACAGATACGCAGTATTTT | CASSSPGTSTDTQYF
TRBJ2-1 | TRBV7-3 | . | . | TGTGCCAGCAGCTTTGCAGGGTCTGGTGAGCAGTTCTTC | CASSFAGSGEQFF
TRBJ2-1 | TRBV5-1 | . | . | TGCGCCAGCAGCCCTACGACAGCCTACAATGAGCAGTTCTTC | CASSPTTAYNEQFF
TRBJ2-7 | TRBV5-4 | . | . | TGTGCCAGCAGCTTGGGGGCTAGCGCCCAGGAGCAGTACTTC | CASSLGASAQEQYF
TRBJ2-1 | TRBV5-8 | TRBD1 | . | TGTGCCAGCAGCTCCGGACAGGGTCGGAATGAGCAGTTCTTC | CASSSGQGRNEQFF
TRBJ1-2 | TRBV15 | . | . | TGTGCCACCAGCGGCCACAGCTATGGCTACACCTTC | CATSGHSYGYTF
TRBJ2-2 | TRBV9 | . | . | TGTGCCAGCAAGAGAGACACCGGGGAGCTGTTTTTT | CASKRDTGELFF